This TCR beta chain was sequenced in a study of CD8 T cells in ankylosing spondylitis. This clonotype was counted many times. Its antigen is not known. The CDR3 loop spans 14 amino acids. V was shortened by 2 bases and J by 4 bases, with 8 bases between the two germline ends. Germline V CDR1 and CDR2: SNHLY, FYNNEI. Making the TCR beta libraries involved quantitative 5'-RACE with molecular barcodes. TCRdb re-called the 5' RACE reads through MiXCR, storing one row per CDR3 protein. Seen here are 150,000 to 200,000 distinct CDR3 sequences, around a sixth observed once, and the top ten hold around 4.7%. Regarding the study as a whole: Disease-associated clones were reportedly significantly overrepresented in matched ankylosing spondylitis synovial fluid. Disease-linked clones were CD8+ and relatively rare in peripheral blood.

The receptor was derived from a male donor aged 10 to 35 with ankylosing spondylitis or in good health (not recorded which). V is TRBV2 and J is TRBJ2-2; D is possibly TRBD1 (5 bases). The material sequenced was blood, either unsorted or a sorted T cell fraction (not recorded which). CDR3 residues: CASSENRITGELFF. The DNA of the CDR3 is TGTGCCAGCAGTGAAAACAGGATCACCGGGGAGCTGTTTTTT.